A single sample is the source of the 3 T cell receptor beta chains below, sequenced in a study of a mutant IDH1 vaccine in newly diagnosed glioma. Here immunoSEQ multiplex PCR was the method, and the copy in TCRdb shows in-frame clones only, minus some. Seen here are 75,000 to 100,000 clones, about four fifths observed once, and the top ten hold about 5.6%. Regarding time point: baseline, week 1 (first vaccination visit). Treatment defined: pre-vaccination baseline after standard-of-care therapy. The material was PBMCs, obtained from a glioma patient treated with radiotherapy, temozolomide or both. The receptors were sampled from a man aged 40-49 years with glioma. Some clones in this sample may be carry-over from other donors' samples.

With regard to this clone: This CDR3 is also generated by other DNA sequences in the sample. J is TRBJ2-3 and V is TRBV5-1, with D uncertain. V lost 0 bases and J 5 bases, leaving 4 bases between the germline ends. The germline gives CDR1 SGHRS, CDR2 YFSETQ. This CDR3 is built from 12 residues. The CDR3 DNA reads as TGCGCCAGCAGCTTGGGGGTAGATACGCAGTATTTT. Residues: CASSLGVDTQYF. The variable domain in full, with the rest retrieved from reference TRBV5-1 and TRBJ2-3, is KAGVTQTPRYLIKTRGQQVTLSCSPISGHRSVSWYQQTPGQGLQFLFEYFSETQRNKGNFPGRFSGRQFSNSRSEMNVSTLELGDSALYLCASSLGVDTQYFGPGTRLTVL.

This clone was observed a handful of times. The genes are TRBV2 and TRBJ1-2; D gene ambiguous. The germline V and J ends were trimmed by 3 bases and 0 bases, with 8 bases remaining between them. CDR3 length equals 14 residues. Germline V CDR1 and CDR2: SNHLY, FYNNEI. The CDR3 sequence: CASSDPLSNYGYTF. CDR3 DNA sequence: TGTGCCAGCAGTGACCCTCTTTCTAACTATGGCTACACCTTC.

This clone is a singleton in its sample. The CDR3 DNA reads as TGCGCCAGCAGTAGACAGGGGGCGGGTTACGAGCAGTACTTC. It encodes CASSRQGAGYEQYF. V gene TRBV10-2 combines with J gene TRBJ2-7; 10 nucleotides agree with TRBD1. J gave up 4 bases and V 5 bases, and 5 bases lay outside the gene matches. Germline-derived CDR1 and CDR2 are WSHSY and SAAADI. This CDR3 spans 14 amino acids.